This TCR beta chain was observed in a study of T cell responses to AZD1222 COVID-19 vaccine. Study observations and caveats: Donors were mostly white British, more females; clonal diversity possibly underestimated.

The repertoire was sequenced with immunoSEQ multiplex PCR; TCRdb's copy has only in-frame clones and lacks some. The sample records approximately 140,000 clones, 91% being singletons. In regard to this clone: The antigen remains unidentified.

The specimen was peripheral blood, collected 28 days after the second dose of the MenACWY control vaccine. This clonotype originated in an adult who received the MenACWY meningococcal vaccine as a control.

CDR3 coding DNA: TGTGCCAGCAGTAGGAGTTTCGGGGGGTTTTACGAGCAGTACTTC. Protein product: CASSRSFGGFYEQYF. The gene calls are TRBV27 and TRBJ2-7; TRBD2 matches at 7 bases. CDR1 is MNHEY and CDR2 is SMNVEV in the germline V gene (reference sequence). The V gene end was trimmed by 5 bases and the J gene end by 4 bases; junction bases not matched to a gene: 11. The CDR3 spans 15 residues.